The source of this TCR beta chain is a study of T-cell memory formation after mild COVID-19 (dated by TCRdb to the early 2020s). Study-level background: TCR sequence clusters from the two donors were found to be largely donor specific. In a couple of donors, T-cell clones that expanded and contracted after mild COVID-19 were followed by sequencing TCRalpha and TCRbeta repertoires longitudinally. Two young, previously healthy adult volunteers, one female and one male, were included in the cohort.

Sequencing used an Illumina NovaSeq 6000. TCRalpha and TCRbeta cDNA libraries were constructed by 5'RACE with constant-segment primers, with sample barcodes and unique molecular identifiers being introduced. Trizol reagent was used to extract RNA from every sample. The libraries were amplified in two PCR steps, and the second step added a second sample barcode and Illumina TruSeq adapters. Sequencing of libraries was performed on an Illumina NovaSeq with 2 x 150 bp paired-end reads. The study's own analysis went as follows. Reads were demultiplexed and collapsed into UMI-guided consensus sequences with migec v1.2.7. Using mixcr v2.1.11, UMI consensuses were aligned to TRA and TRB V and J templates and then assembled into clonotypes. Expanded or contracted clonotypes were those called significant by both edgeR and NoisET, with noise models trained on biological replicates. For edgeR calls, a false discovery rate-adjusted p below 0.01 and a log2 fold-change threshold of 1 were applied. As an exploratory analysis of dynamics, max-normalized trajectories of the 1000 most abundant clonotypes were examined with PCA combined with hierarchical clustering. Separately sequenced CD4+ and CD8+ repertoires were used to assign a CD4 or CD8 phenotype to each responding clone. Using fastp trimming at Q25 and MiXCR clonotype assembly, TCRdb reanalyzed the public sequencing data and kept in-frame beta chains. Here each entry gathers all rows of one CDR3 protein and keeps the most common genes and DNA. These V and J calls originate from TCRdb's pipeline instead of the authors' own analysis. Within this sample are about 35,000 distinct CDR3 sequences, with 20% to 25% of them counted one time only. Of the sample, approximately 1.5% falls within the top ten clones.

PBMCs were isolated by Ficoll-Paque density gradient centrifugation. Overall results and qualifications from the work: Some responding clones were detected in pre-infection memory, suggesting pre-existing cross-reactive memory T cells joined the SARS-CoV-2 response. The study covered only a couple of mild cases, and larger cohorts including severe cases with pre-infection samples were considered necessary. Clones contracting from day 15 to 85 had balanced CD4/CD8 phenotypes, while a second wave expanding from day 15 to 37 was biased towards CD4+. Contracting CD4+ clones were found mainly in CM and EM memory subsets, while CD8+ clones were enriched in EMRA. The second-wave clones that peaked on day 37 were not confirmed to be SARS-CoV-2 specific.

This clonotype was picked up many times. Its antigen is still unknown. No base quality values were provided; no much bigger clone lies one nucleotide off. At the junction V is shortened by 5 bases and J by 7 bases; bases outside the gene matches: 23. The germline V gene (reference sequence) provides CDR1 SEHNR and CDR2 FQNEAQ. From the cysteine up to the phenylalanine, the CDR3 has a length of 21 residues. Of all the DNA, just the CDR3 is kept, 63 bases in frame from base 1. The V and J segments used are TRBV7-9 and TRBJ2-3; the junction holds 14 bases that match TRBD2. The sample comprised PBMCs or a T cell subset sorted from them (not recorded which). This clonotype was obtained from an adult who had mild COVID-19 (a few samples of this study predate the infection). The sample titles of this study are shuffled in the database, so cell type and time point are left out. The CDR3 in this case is CASSLGLAGARGGEGRHTQYF. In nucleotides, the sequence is TGTGCCAGCAGCCTGGGACTAGCGGGAGCCCGTGGCGGGGAAGGAAGGCATACGCAGTATTTT.